The text below deals with one T cell receptor (beta chain). From the reads, TCRdb called clonotypes with MiXCR, one entry per CDR3 protein. The sample contains 150,000 to 200,000 distinct CDR3 sequences, approximately 15% of which appear only once. This sample is drawn from a study of T cell repertoires in cytomegalovirus infection. Looking at the study overall: Both a matching HLA type and CMV infection were indicated by public TCR beta signatures.

The sequence was collected from a human donor in good health (CMV status not recorded). Some clones in this sample may be carry-over from other donors' samples. The sample comprised PBMCs.

CDR3 sequence: CASSQDTSNQPQHF. CDR3 in DNA: TGTGCCAGCAGCCAAGATACTAGCAATCAGCCCCAGCATTTT. The gene calls are TRBV3-1 and TRBJ1-5; D remains unclear. The V and J ends lost 0 bases and 0 bases respectively, with 3 bases between them. Germline values: CDR1 LGHDT, CDR2 YNNKEL (reference sequence). The CDR3 has 14 residues.